The text below deals with one TCR beta chain. Many counts were recorded for this clonotype. Which antigen it targets is not known. Base qualities are not recorded, but no much larger clone differs from it by a single base. The TCR beta CDR3 regions were amplified from RNA transcripts. The first round of RT-PCR for the TCR CDR3 was performed with the HTBI primer set and the Qiagen OneStep RT-PCR kit. A second multiplex PCR round built the libraries, followed by size selection and purification. Paired-end sequencing of the libraries was performed with 100 bp reads on an Illumina HiSeq2000. From the authors' description of their analysis: SOAPnuke was used to process the raw data, with reads discarded if the reads contained adapters or uncalled bases, had a mean Phred below 15, or lacked an exact constant-primer or identifier match. High-quality paired reads were merged with COPE v1.2.5, and unique nucleotide sequences were defined as clonotypes. MiTCR v1.1 was used to align clonotypes to the IMGT TRBV, TRBD and TRBJ reference segments. Analysis was restricted to V-J combinations with a frequency above 0.0001, which covered 99.2% of repertoires. The TCS score was defined as the ratio of F50 (clonal expansion) to E x V (chaos), calculated using BLOSUM62-based TCRdist between CDR3 peptides within each V-J. Welch's t-statistics and random forest reduced around 510 V-J features to around 14, which were used in a naive Bayes classifier (R e1071). The public reads were run again by TCRdb, first through fastp at Q25 and then through MiXCR, and only productive beta chains were kept. Here each entry gathers all rows of one CDR3 protein and keeps the most common genes and DNA. The V and J calls, along with clone size, are taken from TCRdb and not from the paper's own processing. This sample has 500,000 to 750,000 distinct CDR3 sequences in its table, and roughly 14% of those were observed once. Jointly, the top ten make up 7.3% of the sample.

These data come from a study of T cells in Graves' hyperthyroidism and ophthalmopathy (dated by TCRdb to the late 2010s). Background on the whole study: Peripheral blood samples were taken at initial diagnosis, before any treatment was given. The roughly 90 discovery patients were divided at random into training and test sets in a 7:3 ratio. The paper reports TCR Vbeta CDR3 sequencing of some 140 peripheral blood samples: approximately 43 ophthalmopathy, 75 to 80 hyperthyroidism and around 17 progressor patients. In addition, the study compared T-cell repertoires in thyroid tissue and in blood from five to seven Graves' hyperthyroidism patients. Prospective prediction of ophthalmopathy was tested in an independent validation cohort consisting of fewer than 20 hyperthyroidism patients and some 17 patients who later progressed to ophthalmopathy. After blood sampling, hyperthyroidism patients were treated with methimazole at a starting dose of 30 mg daily, and ophthalmopathy patients were treated with high-dose intravenous methylprednisolone. To identify distinguishing TCR V-J signatures, a discovery cohort of some 99 patients was used, comprising some 43 with Graves' ophthalmopathy and around 57 with stable Graves' hyperthyroidism. Beyond this particular receptor, the publication reports: No statistical method was used to set the sample size in advance, and investigators knew the group allocation. A 13 V-J signature model separated ophthalmopathy from stable hyperthyroidism, with just over 85% sensitivity and 81% to 83% specificity in cross-validation and 80%/75% in testing. In validation, the model predicted progression to ophthalmopathy a median of about 6 months before onset, with about 67% sensitivity and more than 72% specificity. Most expanded thyroid clonotypes (frequency above 0.001) were also detected in blood, suggesting blood repertoires may reflect thyroid immune responses.

Measured from the cysteine to the phenylalanine, the CDR3 is 12 residues long. The CDR3 DNA has 36 bases and is translated from base 1. V sheds 7 bases and J sheds 4 bases, leaving 13 bases between their ends. As encoded in the germline V gene (reference sequence), CDR1 is DFQATT while CDR2 is SNEGSKA. Stable Graves' hyperthyroidism was defined as the absence of progression to ophthalmopathy over 18 months of follow-up. Hyperthyroidism patients were newly diagnosed, had a disease duration of under 2 months, and were aged 18 to 65 years. Patients with uncontrolled infections, other autoimmune diseases, pregnancy or lactation were excluded. Diagnoses were established on the basis of clinical symptoms, serum thyroxine and TRAb, thyroid ultrasound, and orbital computed tomography. PBMCs were isolated from about 9 ml of fresh peripheral blood by Ficoll-Paque density gradient centrifugation. Total RNA was extracted using Trizol reagent, and RNA quality was assessed on an Agilent 2100 Bioanalyzer.

Rearrangement joined TRBV20-1 to TRBJ1-2; a weak D assignment points to TRBD1 (6 bases agree). Sequencing was done on a sample of blood. The clonotype comes from a woman in her thirties with Graves' hyperthyroidism. DNA sequence: TGCAGTGGAGGGGGGGGCCTCTATGGCTACACCTTC. Translated, it gives CSGGGGLYGYTF.